This entry concerns a single T cell receptor (beta chain). This sample is drawn from a study of blood T cell repertoires in COVID-19. Overall study: Specimens from acute and convalescent COVID-19 originated in the United States, Italy and Spain.

Participants' own reports of clinical history determined their cohort assignment. This table comes from immunoSEQ multiplex PCR, and its TCRdb copy is limited to in-frame clones, with some not included. The table includes 200,000 to 250,000 clones, 86% detected once. Sequenced input: PBMCs or T cells enriched from blood (not recorded which). The sequence was collected from a woman in her forties with acute COVID-19.

The CDR3: CASSLAGQGNYGYTF. In nucleotides, the CDR3 is TGTGCCAGCAGTTTGGCTGGACAGGGGAACTATGGCTACACCTTC. The V call is TRBV28, the J call TRBJ1-2; TRBD1 matches 9 bases. The CDR3 contains 15 residues. Germline V gene lookup returns CDR1 MDHEN and CDR2 SYDVKM. V gave up 3 bases and J gave up 2 bases; unmatched junction bases: 4.